One and the same sample provided the 27 T cell receptor beta chains below, sequenced in a study of cytomegalovirus exposure and HLA in healthy donors. PCR amplification relied on 60 Vbeta primers (plus 13 Jbeta primers). Assay used: immunoSEQ multiplex PCR; TCRdb lists only in-frame clones, some missing. The table includes about 140,000 clones, around 80% detected once. The sample comprised PBMCs. The receptors were gathered from a man younger than 30 in good health and CMV-seropositive.

This rearrangement joins TRBV4-1 to TRBJ1-5, with D unclear. CDR1 is MGHRA and CDR2 is YSYEKL in the germline V gene. The CDR3 consists of 16 residues. Trimming pared 1 base from V and 2 bases from J, leaving 12 bases between. Here the CDR3 DNA reads TGCGCCAGCAGCCAAGGGAGGGCGCGAGGCAATCAGCCCCAGCATTTT. Encoded protein: CASSQGRARGNQPQHF.

V is TRBV19 and J is TRBJ1-1; D is unclear. The CDR3 has 13 residues. Germline CDR1 reads LNHDA; CDR2 reads SQIVND (reference sequence). V gave up 3 bases and J gave up 7 bases, with 12 bases separating them. The CDR3 sequence is CASSIQPSGEAFF. CDR3 in DNA: TGTGCCAGTAGTATCCAACCCTCGGGTGAAGCTTTCTTT.

This chain connects TRBV28 to TRBJ1-4, with D perhaps TRBD1 (5 bases). The CDR3 runs to 15 residues. Germline V gene lookup returns CDR1 MDHEN and CDR2 SYDVKM. Trimming pared 4 bases from V and 10 bases from J, leaving 19 bases between. CDR3 sequence reads: CASSSTGTGEGKLFF. The CDR3, as DNA: TGTGCCAGCAGTTCCACCGGGACGGGGGAGGGAAAACTGTTTTTT.

The chain employs TRBV6-5 and TRBJ1-1; 9 positions match TRBD1. The CDR3 is made up of 14 amino acids. The germline V gene has CDR1 MNHEY and CDR2 SVGAGI. After removal of 7 bases from V and 1 base from J, the junction contained 4 bases not matched to a gene. The chain's CDR3 is CASNTGQGNTEAFF. The CDR3 DNA reads TGTGCCAGCAACACGGGACAGGGGAACACTGAAGCTTTCTTT.

The CDR3 bases are TGTGCCAGCTCACACAGGACTAGCGGGCAAGGGTCCTACGAGCAGTACTTC. It codes for CASSHRTSGQGSYEQYF. J is TRBJ2-5 and V is TRBV18; 11 bases align to TRBD2. Gene TRBJ2-7 matches the end of the DNA better, so the J call may be wrong. This CDR3 has 17 amino acids. Germline V gene data show CDR1 as KGHSH and CDR2 as LQKENI.

The V and J genes are TRBV13 and TRBJ2-7, with D perhaps matching TRBD2 (6 bases). The V gene's germline CDR1 is PRHDT and CDR2 FYEKMQ (reference sequence). V lost 1 base and J lost 3, with 13 bases in between. The CDR3 covers 15 residues. CDR3 sequence reads: CASSLAAGRIYEQYF. CDR3 sequence (DNA): TGTGCCAGCAGCTTAGCTGCGGGACGAATCTACGAGCAGTACTTC.

J is TRBJ2-6 and V is TRBV25-1, with a tentative D call TRBD2 (5 bases). Germline V gene lookup returns CDR1 MGHDK and CDR2 SYGVNS. Trimming pared 2 bases from V and 0 bases from J, leaving 5 bases between. The CDR3 contains 15 residues. The CDR3 coding sequence is TGTGCCAGCAGTGAAGGAGGCTCTGGGGCCAACGTCCTGACTTTC. It specifies CASSEGGSGANVLTF.

The chain has TRBV12-5 and TRBJ1-5; D unresolved. The CDR3 extends over 14 amino acids. Germline V lookup: CDR1 LGHNT, CDR2 FRNRAP. Trimming took off 4 bases at V and 0 bases at J, with 7 bases between the two ends. This chain's CDR3 is CASGSRSSNQPQHF. In nucleotides, the CDR3 is TGTGCTAGTGGTTCTCGTAGTAGCAATCAGCCCCAGCATTTT.

The V gene is TRBV19, the J gene TRBJ1-1; maybe TRBD1 (6 bases). Germline CDR1 is LNHDA and CDR2 is SQIVND (reference sequence). V was pared by 10 bases and J by 2 bases, with 17 bases between. This CDR3 has 14 amino acids. CDR3 protein: CATHRDIRNTEAFF. The CDR3 DNA reads TGTGCCACCCACCGGGACATAAGAAACACTGAAGCTTTCTTT.

This chain uses TRBV27 with TRBJ2-1, with 7 bases that match TRBD1. The germline V gene encodes CDR1 MNHEY and CDR2 SMNVEV (reference sequence). The V gene end was trimmed by 8 bases and the J gene end by 4 bases; junction bases not matched to a gene: 11. CDR3 length: 15 amino acids. CDR3 amino acids: CASALSGDRYNEQFF. DNA of the CDR3: TGTGCCAGCGCCCTCTCCGGGGACAGATACAATGAGCAGTTCTTC.

The V gene is TRBV28, the J gene TRBJ1-5, with a weak D call TRBD1 (5 bases). Looked up from germline, CDR1 is MDHEN and CDR2 is SYDVKM. The ends were cut back, 3 bases at V and 1 base at J, with 7 bases in the middle. The CDR3 loop spans 14 amino acids. CDR3 protein: CASSLDISNQPQHF. CDR3 bases: TGTGCCAGCAGTTTGGACATCAGCAATCAGCCCCAGCATTTT.

This clone was detected once. The rearrangement links TRBV15 to TRBJ2-5, with D perhaps matching TRBD2 (5 bases). CDR1 is LNHNV and CDR2 is YYDKDF in the germline V gene (reference sequence). CDR3 length equals 14 residues. The ends were cut back, 1 base at V and 5 bases at J, with 11 bases in the middle. The CDR3 sequence is CATSRVAGWETQYF. The CDR3 DNA is TGTGCCACCAGCAGAGTGGCGGGCTGGGAGACCCAGTACTTC.

The genes are TRBV28 and TRBJ1-5; 8 nucleotides agree with TRBD1. The ends lost 6 bases at V and 0 bases at J; junction bases unmatched: 4. The germline V gene encodes CDR1 MDHEN and CDR2 SYDVKM. This CDR3 has 15 residues. The CDR3 DNA follows: TGTGCCAGCAGACAGACAGGGGCTAGCAATCAGCCCCAGCATTTT. This sequence encodes CASRQTGASNQPQHF.

The gene calls are TRBV27 and TRBJ2-6; D is possibly TRBD1 (5 bases). V was shortened by 2 bases and J by 4 bases, with 12 bases between the two germline ends. CDR3 length: 16 amino acids. The V gene's germline CDR1 is MNHEY and CDR2 SMNVEV (reference sequence). The CDR3: CASSLRGTGGANVLTF. Written as DNA, the CDR3 is TGTGCCAGCAGTTTACGAGGTACAGGCGGGGCCAACGTCCTGACTTTC.

This chain connects TRBV28 to TRBJ2-2; tentatively, D is TRBD1 (5 bases). The V gene lost 8 bases and the J gene lost 5 bases, with 12 bases spanning the gap. CDR3 length equals 13 residues. Per germline, CDR1 MDHEN and CDR2 SYDVKM. CDR3 loop: CASYRTSTGELFF. The CDR3 region has the DNA TGTGCCAGCTACAGGACCTCTACCGGGGAGCTGTTTTTT.

The V and J genes are TRBV5-1 and TRBJ1-5, with D tentatively TRBD1 (5 bases). The CDR3 runs 14 residues. Trimming took off 0 bases at V and 7 bases at J, with 11 bases between the two ends. CDR1 and CDR2 from the germline V gene are SGHRS and YFSETQ. CDR3: CASSLEGRGQPQHF. In DNA form, the CDR3 reads TGCGCCAGCAGCTTGGAGGGGCGGGGGCAGCCCCAGCATTTT. Full variable domain (rest looked up from reference TRBV5-1 and TRBJ1-5): KAGVTQTPRYLIKTRGQQVTLSCSPISGHRSVSWYQQTPGQGLQFLFEYFSETQRNKGNFPGRFSGRQFSNSRSEMNVSTLELGDSALYLCASSLEGRGQPQHFGDGTRLSIL.

This clone showed up just a few times. This sequence joins TRBV30 and TRBJ1-4; D gene ambiguous. V was trimmed by 3 bases and J by 8 bases, leaving 19 bases between them. There are 15 residues in the CDR3. The germline gives CDR1 GTSNPN, CDR2 SVGIG (reference sequence). CDR3: CAWRGRGKGDEKLFF. The CDR3 bases are TGTGCCTGGAGGGGGAGAGGGAAAGGCGACGAAAAACTGTTTTTT.

The chain is built from TRBV2 and TRBJ2-3; 9 nucleotides line up with TRBD1. Germline assignment: CDR1 SNHLY and CDR2 FYNNEI. J lost 4 bases, V lost 10 bases, and 12 bases had no gene match. The CDR3 totals 15 residues. The CDR3 loop reads CATQGTGGRPDTQYF. CDR3 sequence (DNA): TGTGCCACCCAAGGCACAGGGGGCAGGCCAGATACGCAGTATTTT.

The chain combines TRBV7-6 with TRBJ1-1; 8 bases match TRBD1. V was clipped by 5 bases and J by 0 bases; unmatched bases: 11. Germline values: CDR1 SGHVS, CDR2 FNYEAQ. The CDR3 runs to 17 residues. CDR3 sequence reads: CASSHTFKDRVNTEAFF. CDR3 in DNA: TGTGCCAGCAGCCATACATTTAAGGACAGGGTGAACACTGAAGCTTTCTTT.

The V gene is TRBV6-5, the J gene TRBJ1-1, with D perhaps matching TRBD1 (6 bases). V gave up 5 bases and J gave up 2 bases, with 9 bases separating them. Germline V gene data show CDR1 as MNHEY and CDR2 as SVGAGI. The CDR3 sequence is 13 residues long. The CDR3 protein is CASSIQGNTEAFF. The CDR3 region has the DNA TGTGCCAGCAGTATACAGGGAAACACTGAAGCTTTCTTT.

V is TRBV12-1 and J is TRBJ2-2; the D call TRBD1 from the table was never checked on the DNA. TRBV12-1 has pseudogene status. The length of the CDR3 is 15 residues. CDR3 in amino acids: CASSLLTGKNGELFF. CDR3 DNA: TGTGCCAGCAGCTTATTAACAGGGAAGAACGGGGAGCTGTTTTTT.

CDR3 sequence: CASSALAGYYNEQFF. In DNA form, the CDR3 reads TGTGCCAGCAGCGCCCTAGCGGGATATTACAATGAGCAGTTCTTC. The chain employs TRBV9 and TRBJ2-1, with 9 bases lining up with TRBD2. The trim removed 3 bases at V and 4 bases at J, leaving 5 bases unmatched. This CDR3 has 15 amino acids. The germline V gene encodes CDR1 SGDLS and CDR2 YYNGEE.

The chain combines TRBV6-5 with TRBJ2-1; D remains ambiguous. The germline V gene encodes CDR1 MNHEY and CDR2 SVGAGI. The CDR3 loop spans 12 amino acids. Trimming cost V 6 bases and J 1 base, with 4 bases left between them. CDR3 amino acids: CASSGSYNEQFF. The CDR3 DNA is TGTGCCAGCAGCGGTTCCTACAATGAGCAGTTCTTC.

This clone was found once. This CDR3 reads CASSFDFAAGGHSYEQYF. DNA for the CDR3: TGTGCCAGCAGTTTTGATTTCGCAGCGGGAGGGCATTCCTACGAGCAGTACTTC. The chain links TRBV28 to TRBJ2-7; 10 bases agree with TRBD2. V gave up 3 bases and J gave up 1 base; unmatched junction bases: 12. The CDR3 is 18 residues long. Germline V gene sequence: CDR1 MDHEN, CDR2 SYDVKM.

The J gene is TRBJ1-5, the V gene TRBV27, with D maybe TRBD1 (5 bases). With 5 bases removed from V and 6 bases from J, the gap between germline ends came to 23 bases. The CDR3 is 17 residues long. Germline V gene lookup returns CDR1 MNHEY and CDR2 SMNVEV (reference sequence). CDR3 DNA: TGTGCCAGCAGTGCCCGACAGTTGGAGGGGTCAGGTCAGCCCCAGCATTTT. Translated: CASSARQLEGSGQPQHF.

The rearrangement links TRBV6-6 to TRBJ2-3; no clear D. V was clipped by 7 bases and J by 0 bases, with 11 bases between them. Per germline, CDR1 MNHNY and CDR2 SVGAGI (reference sequence). CDR3 size: 14 residues. The CDR3 region has the DNA TGTGCCAGCACGGCCGACTTTAGCACAGATACGCAGTATTTT. It codes for CASTADFSTDTQYF.

V gene TRBV19 combines with J gene TRBJ2-1, with TRBD1 as a possible D gene (5 bases). The CDR3 has 19 residues. Germline values: CDR1 LNHDA, CDR2 SQIVND (reference sequence). Trimming left V 0 bases short and J 0 bases short, with 18 bases between. The CDR3 sequence: CASSIEVLPGRSSYNEQFF. CDR3 bases: TGTGCCAGTAGTATAGAGGTTTTGCCAGGGCGGAGCTCCTACAATGAGCAGTTCTTC.